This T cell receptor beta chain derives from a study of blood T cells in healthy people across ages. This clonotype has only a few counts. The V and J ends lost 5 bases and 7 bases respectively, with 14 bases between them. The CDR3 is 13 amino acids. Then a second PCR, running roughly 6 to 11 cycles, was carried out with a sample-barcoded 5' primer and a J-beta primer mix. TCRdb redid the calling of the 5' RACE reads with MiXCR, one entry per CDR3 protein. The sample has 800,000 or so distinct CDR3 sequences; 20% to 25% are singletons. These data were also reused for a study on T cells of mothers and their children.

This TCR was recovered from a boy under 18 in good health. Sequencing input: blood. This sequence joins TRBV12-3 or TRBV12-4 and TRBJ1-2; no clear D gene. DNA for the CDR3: TGTGCCAGCAGTCTCCAATCCCGGGCTGGCTACACCTTC. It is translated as CASSLQSRAGYTF.